The present T cell receptor (beta chain) was sequenced within a study of identical twins. Notes on the study in general: Out-of-frame alpha sequences common to twins were enriched for low generation probability. Out-of-frame sharing of TCR alpha in monozygotic twins was underestimated by models. Fewer insertions were carried by abundant cord blood beta clonotypes, but none was seen in memory repertoires.

Concerning this clonotype itself: Its antigen remains unknown.

Template switching added a universal primer site, and cDNA bore unique molecular identifiers. MiXCR was run by TCRdb on the 5' RACE reads, yielding one entry per CDR3 protein. The profile covers 1.5 million to 2 million distinct CDR3 sequences, with 25% to 35% appearing a single time and less than 0.35% taken by the ten largest. The germline V gene encodes CDR1 MNHEY and CDR2 SMNVEV (reference sequence). There are 16 residues in the CDR3. Trimming shortened V by 5 bases and J by 2 bases, and 19 bases separated the two germline ends. Sequenced material: cord blood. The receptor was isolated from a newborn girl in good health. The rearrangement uses TRBV27 and TRBJ2-7; possibly TRBD1 or TRBD2 for D (5 bases each). CDR3 nucleotide sequence: TGTGCCAGCAGTCCGAGAGGGGAGCGGTCAACCTACGAGCAGTACTTC. Residues: CASSPRGERSTYEQYF.